Below are 3 T cell receptor beta chains sequenced from a single sample in a study of T-cell memory formation after mild COVID-19. TCRdb recomputed calls from the 5' RACE reads with MiXCR, one row per CDR3 protein. The data contain roughly 400,000 distinct CDR3 sequences, 20% to 25% of them singletons. The sequencing input was PBMCs or a T cell subset sorted from them (not recorded which). Receptors were obtained from an adult woman who had mild COVID-19 (a few samples of this study predate the infection). Cell type and time point are not known.

The chain has TRBV11-2 and TRBJ1-6; D is perhaps TRBD1 (5 bases). The CDR3 is made up of 17 amino acids. V dropped 5 bases and J dropped 7 bases, with 21 bases sitting between them. Looked up from germline, CDR1 is SGHAT and CDR2 is FQNNGV. CDR3 sequence: CASSGLGGYGRNSPLHF. CDR3 bases: TGTGCCAGCAGCGGGCTGGGGGGGTATGGGAGGAATTCACCCCTCCACTTT.

This clonotype was counted only a few times. CDR3 nucleotide sequence: TGTGCCAGCATCAAAGGGACAGGGAACTATGGCTACACCTTC. Its translation is CASIKGTGNYGYTF. The chain couples TRBV7-9 to TRBJ1-2; 9 positions match TRBD1. The length of the CDR3 is 14 residues. V lost 7 bases and J lost 2; bases outside the gene matches: 5. Germline V gene sequence: CDR1 SEHNR, CDR2 FQNEAQ (reference sequence).

The genes are TRBV29-1 and TRBJ2-2; 10 bases align to TRBD1. This CDR3 has 14 amino acids. Per the germline V gene, CDR1 is SQVTM and CDR2 is ANQGSEA. Trimming cost V 4 bases and J 6 bases; bases outside gene matches: 5. CDR3 sequence: CSVGRGTGAGELFF. CDR3 bases: TGCAGCGTTGGACGGGGGACAGGGGCCGGGGAGCTGTTTTTT.